Each of the 25 T cell receptor beta chains below was sequenced from the same sample in a study of cytomegalovirus exposure and HLA in healthy donors. The study ran its PCR with 60 Vbeta and 13 Jbeta primers. Clones were sequenced by immunoSEQ multiplex PCR, and TCRdb holds only the in-frame ones, with some missing. The sample has 140,000 to 150,000 clones, about 82% seen once. Sequenced input: PBMCs. The source of these receptors is a woman aged 35 to 49 in good health and CMV-seropositive.

This clone was seen once. The V and J genes are TRBV28 and TRBJ1-1; 7 bases fit TRBD1. The germline V gene encodes CDR1 MDHEN and CDR2 SYDVKM. The V and J ends lost 4 bases and 0 bases, in that order; junction bases with no gene match: 26. CDR3 size: 22 residues. The CDR3 is CASSSLPGTDHRGGPLNTEAFF. CDR3 coding DNA: TGTGCCAGCAGTTCCCTACCCGGGACAGATCATCGGGGGGGTCCCCTGAACACTGAAGCTTTCTTT.

The V gene is TRBV9, the J gene TRBJ2-1; 9 bases fit TRBD1. CDR1 and CDR2 (germline): SGDLS, YYNGEE. V lost 9 bases and J lost 9; bases outside the gene matches: 13. This CDR3 comprises 14 residues. For the CDR3, the DNA is TGTGCCACAGGGGGGGGACAGGGACGGGGTGAGCAGTTCTTC. Translating it yields CATGGGQGRGEQFF.

The gene calls are TRBV7-6 and TRBJ1-5; TRBD1 might be the D (5 bases). CDR1 is SGHVS and CDR2 is FNYEAQ in the germline V gene. The CDR3 runs 15 residues. The ends were cut back, 4 bases at V and 0 bases at J, with 10 bases in the middle. CDR3 amino acids: CASSSDSFSNQPQHF. CDR3 sequence (DNA): TGTGCCAGCAGCTCTGACAGTTTTAGCAATCAGCCCCAGCATTTT. Variable domain in full (rest from reference TRBV7-6 and TRBJ1-5): GAGVSQSPRYKVTKRGQDVALRCDPISGHVSLYWYRQALGQGPEFLTYFNYEAQQDKSGLPNDRFSAERPEGSISTLTIQRTEQRDSAMYRCASSSDSFSNQPQHFGDGTRLSIL.

The chain employs TRBV28 and TRBJ2-5; the D gene is possibly TRBD2 (5 bases). V was trimmed by 6 bases and J by 2 bases, leaving 13 bases between them. Germline values: CDR1 MDHEN, CDR2 SYDVKM. The CDR3 contains 14 residues. The CDR3 DNA sequence: TGTGCCAGCAGCCTACTAGGCGGGCAAGAGACCCAGTACTTC. Protein: CASSLLGGQETQYF.

The chain carries TRBV6-6 and TRBJ1-6; 8 positions agree with TRBD1. V lost 6 bases and J lost 0; bases outside the gene matches: 4. The CDR3 spans 16 residues. In germline, CDR1 is MNHNY, CDR2 SVGAGI (reference sequence). The DNA of the CDR3 is TGTGCCAGCAGCTCCGGACAGGGCTCCTATAATTCACCCCTCCACTTT. Protein: CASSSGQGSYNSPLHF.

The chain employs TRBV14 and TRBJ2-4; the D gene is possibly TRBD2 (5 bases). V was clipped by 4 bases and J by 1 base, with 20 bases between them. The CDR3 loop spans 18 amino acids. From germline, CDR1 is SGHDN and CDR2 FVKESK. The CDR3 here is CASSPLRPRVGAKNIQYF. The CDR3 DNA follows: TGTGCCAGCAGCCCGCTTCGGCCGCGGGTAGGGGCCAAAAACATTCAGTACTTC. The full variable domain, its missing parts supplied by reference TRBV14 and TRBJ2-4, is EAGVTQFPSHSVIEKGQTVTLRCDPISGHDNLYWYRRVMGKEIKFLLHFVKESKQDESGMPNNRFLAERTGGTYSTLKVQPAELEDSGVYFCASSPLRPRVGAKNIQYFGAGTRLSVL.

CDR3 DNA: TGCGCCAGCAGCCAAATCGGATCAAGAGACAGGGGAGTGGAGGAGCAGTACTTC. Residues: CASSQIGSRDRGVEEQYF. J is TRBJ2-7 and V is TRBV4-1, with 8 bases fitting TRBD1. The CDR3 is 18 residues long. CDR1 is MGHRA and CDR2 is YSYEKL in the germline V gene. The J segment lost 7 bases and the V segment lost 2 bases, leaving 19 bases of the junction unmatched.

V and J are TRBV11-3 and TRBJ2-1, with D maybe TRBD2 (5 bases). This CDR3 comprises 13 residues. In germline, CDR1 is SGHNT, CDR2 YENEEA. The V gene lost 3 bases and the J gene lost 6 bases, with 9 bases spanning the gap. CDR3 sequence: CASSLTSGNEQFF. Here the CDR3 DNA reads TGTGCCAGCAGCTTGACGAGCGGCAATGAGCAGTTCTTC.

The gene calls are TRBV7-3 and TRBJ2-7; possibly TRBD2 for D (5 bases). The V gene's germline CDR1 is SGHTA and CDR2 FQGTGA. The CDR3 spans 13 residues. V gave up 0 bases and J gave up 5 bases, with 8 bases separating them. The CDR3 coding sequence is TGTGCCAGCAGCTTAACGTTGGGAGACGAGCAGTACTTC. Translated, it gives CASSLTLGDEQYF.

This chain uses TRBV5-4 with TRBJ2-5; no reliable D call. Trimming stripped 3 bases from V and 4 bases from J, with 7 bases between. Germline V gene sequence: CDR1 SGHNT, CDR2 YYREEE (reference sequence). The CDR3 is 12 residues long. This CDR3 is CASSSPRETQYF. The CDR3, as DNA: TGTGCCAGCAGCTCCCCGCGAGAGACCCAGTACTTC.

This clone was observed once. The rearrangement uses TRBV28 and TRBJ1-5; TRBD1 might be the D (5 bases). The CDR3 loop spans 13 amino acids. Germline V gene sequence: CDR1 MDHEN, CDR2 SYDVKM. Trimming removed 3 bases at V and 7 bases at J, with 10 bases between. CDR3 in amino acids: CASSFGGEQPQHF. DNA for the CDR3: TGTGCCAGCAGTTTCGGGGGAGAGCAGCCCCAGCATTTT.

V usage is TRBV29-1 and J usage is TRBJ1-1; 12 positions agree with TRBD1. Losses at the gene ends were 5 bases for V and 1 base for J; bases not matched to a gene: 11. Germline V gene lookup returns CDR1 SQVTM and CDR2 ANQGSEA. The CDR3 is 17 residues long. In DNA, the CDR3 is TGCAGCGTTTGGGATCCGGGACAGGGGGCCGGGAACACTGAAGCTTTCTTT. Encoded protein: CSVWDPGQGAGNTEAFF.

This clone was detected once. This chain uses TRBV5-1 with TRBJ2-2; 8 nucleotides line up with TRBD1. Germline V CDR1 and CDR2: SGHRS, YFSETQ. The CDR3 length is 15 residues. Trimming took 4 bases from V and 1 from J; bases not matched to a gene: 3. DNA of the CDR3: TGCGCCAGCAGCGCGGGACAGGTGAACACCGGGGAGCTGTTTTTT. Protein product: CASSAGQVNTGELFF.

The genes are TRBV28 and TRBJ1-1; TRBD1 matches 8 bases. From germline, CDR1 is MDHEN and CDR2 SYDVKM. This CDR3 has 14 amino acids. The V segment lost 5 bases and the J segment 1 base; nucleotides outside the gene matches: 3. The chain's CDR3 is CASSDQGANTEAFF. For the CDR3, the DNA is TGTGCCAGCAGTGACCAGGGGGCGAACACTGAAGCTTTCTTT.

This clone was detected only once. This sequence joins TRBV7-2 and TRBJ2-7; D remains ambiguous. CDR3 length: 13 residues. The germline CDR1 and CDR2 sequences are SGHTA and FQGNSA. Deletions cut 5 bases from V and 3 bases from J, with 11 bases between. In nucleotides, the CDR3 is TGTGCCAGCAGCCTTCCCAGTCTCTACGAGCAGTACTTC. Amino acid sequence: CASSLPSLYEQYF.

The V and J genes are TRBV7-6 and TRBJ1-1; 7 nucleotides match TRBD1. This CDR3 is 14 amino acids long. Trimming took 5 bases from V and 5 from J; bases not matched to a gene: 8. The V gene's germline CDR1 is SGHVS and CDR2 FNYEAQ. CDR3 in DNA: TGTGCCAGCAGCCCCTGGGACAGTAGGACTGAAGCTTTCTTT. Amino acids: CASSPWDSRTEAFF.

V gene TRBV27 combines with J gene TRBJ2-1, with 12 bases fitting TRBD2. The CDR3 has 16 amino acids. Germline V lookup: CDR1 MNHEY, CDR2 SMNVEV (reference sequence). V trimming: 5 bases; J trimming: 10 bases; junction bases outside the gene matches: 12. CDR3 region: CASSPTSGGPGGEQFF. CDR3 DNA sequence: TGTGCCAGCAGTCCGACTAGCGGGGGCCCAGGGGGGGAGCAGTTCTTC.

The chain couples TRBV28 to TRBJ2-1; 10 bases map to TRBD1. Per the germline V gene, CDR1 is MDHEN and CDR2 is SYDVKM. This CDR3 spans 15 amino acids. V was pared by 4 bases and J by 7 bases, with 7 bases of the junction left unmatched. The CDR3 sequence is CASSSIGTGENEQFF. The CDR3 bases are TGTGCCAGCAGTTCAATCGGGACAGGGGAAAATGAGCAGTTCTTC.

Only one count was recorded for this clone. This chain links TRBV4-2 with TRBJ1-2; maybe TRBD1 (5 bases). The CDR3 consists of 16 residues. Per the germline V gene, CDR1 is LGHNA and CDR2 is YNFKEQ. The V and J ends lost 0 bases and 4 bases respectively, with 15 bases between them. The CDR3 DNA reads TGTGCCAGCAGCCAAGAGGTAGGGGATCACCTCTATGGCTACACCTTC. Amino acid sequence: CASSQEVGDHLYGYTF.

This clone occurred once. The chain links TRBV15 to TRBJ2-3, with D tentatively TRBD2 (7 bases). Looked up from germline, CDR1 is LNHNV and CDR2 is YYDKDF (reference sequence). Trimming cost V 0 bases and J 1 base, with 14 bases left between them. The CDR3 length is 17 residues. In nucleotides, the CDR3 is TGTGCCACCAGCAGAGATAGTTGGGGGGGCGGCACAGATACGCAGTATTTT. The encoded protein is CATSRDSWGGGTDTQYF.

This clone showed up many times. This sequence joins TRBV6-1 and TRBJ1-5, with a possible D match to TRBD1 (5 bases). This CDR3 contains 13 residues. The germline gives CDR1 MNHNS, CDR2 SASEGT. Trimming removed 3 bases from V and 7 bases from J, with 10 bases in between. This CDR3 reads CASSDRARQPQHF. In nucleotides, the CDR3 is TGTGCCAGCAGTGACAGGGCAAGACAGCCCCAGCATTTT.

The gene calls are TRBV19 and TRBJ2-3; TRBD2 aligns across 12 bases. The CDR3 length is 15 residues. Germline V gene data show CDR1 as LNHDA and CDR2 as SQIVND (reference sequence). V was clipped by 2 bases and J by 3 bases; unmatched bases: 0. The CDR3 spells CASSILAGGTDTQYF. The CDR3 nucleotides are TGTGCCAGTAGTATACTAGCGGGAGGGACAGATACGCAGTATTTT.

This chain connects TRBV30 to TRBJ2-1; D is ambiguous. Trimming cost V 0 bases and J 6 bases, with 12 bases left between them. CDR3 length: 14 residues. CDR1 is GTSNPN, CDR2 SVGIG, per germline (reference sequence). CDR3 loop: CAWSVQMRRNEQFF. For the CDR3, the DNA is TGTGCCTGGAGTGTACAAATGAGGCGCAATGAGCAGTTCTTC. Together with reference TRBV30 and TRBJ2-1, the CDR3 gives the full variable domain: SQTIHQWPATLVQPVGSPLSLECTVEGTSNPNLYWYRQAAGRGLQLLFYSVGIGQISSEVPQNLSASRPQDRQFILSSKKLLLSDSGFYLCAWSVQMRRNEQFFGPGTRLTVL.

This clone has only a few counts. The V call is TRBV19, the J call TRBJ2-2; the D gene is possibly TRBD1 (6 bases). V shed 7 bases and J shed 1 base, with 16 bases lying between them. The germline CDR1 and CDR2 sequences are LNHDA and SQIVND (reference sequence). The CDR3 loop spans 16 amino acids. The CDR3 loop is CASKRSGQGNTGELFF. CDR3 bases: TGTGCCAGTAAGAGGTCGGGACAAGGGAACACCGGGGAGCTGTTTTTT.

This clone was recorded a few times. J is TRBJ1-1 and V is TRBV4-3, with D possibly matching TRBD1 (6 bases). V was pared by 1 base and J by 4 bases, with 16 bases between. The V gene's germline CDR1 is LGHNA and CDR2 YSLEER. The CDR3 has 16 amino acids. CDR3 nucleotide sequence: TGCGCCAGCAGCCAAGGAGGGGGTAGGGTTGGCACTGAAGCTTTCTTT. This encodes CASSQGGGRVGTEAFF.